Detailed here is one T cell receptor beta chain. The antigen remains unidentified. Naive CD8 isolation took CD45RO-negative cells positively selected for CCR7 and excluded terminally differentiated effector memory CD45RA+ cells. Donors comprised only Caucasian adults living in Nashville, Tennessee. V gave up 7 bases and J gave up 3 bases, with 17 bases separating them. Per the germline V gene, CDR1 is SGHDN and CDR2 is FVKESK. The CDR3 is made up of 15 amino acids. This specimen comes from a study of shared clonotypes between healthy human individuals. As for the study in general: Serving as donors were a couple of women and a few men, whose ages spanned 18 to 49. Study-wide results and limits: Rarefaction showed sorted-subset sequencing was incomplete despite large depth.

Replicate PCRs for sorted subsets used approximately 190 ng DNA; this equaled 25,000 to 35,000 T cell genomes. Repertoires were generated with immunoSEQ multiplex PCR, while TCRdb's copy carries only in-frame clones and drops some. The table has approximately 2,000,000 clones, 93% seen once. The source material was naive CD8+ T cells from PBMCs. This chain connects TRBV14 to TRBJ2-3; D is possibly TRBD2 (7 bases). The sequence came from a man younger than 35 in good health. Some clones in this sample may be carry-over from other donors' samples. For the CDR3, the DNA is TGTGCCAGCACCGAAGGGGGGGTTTCGACAGATACGCAGTATTTT. Amino acid sequence: CASTEGGVSTDTQYF.